One sample yielded the 7 T cell receptor beta chains listed below, sequenced in a study of beta chain features in type 1 diabetes. The sequenced template was cDNA made from the entire isolated RNA. The method was immunoSEQ multiplex PCR; TCRdb's version includes in-frame clones alone and lacks a portion of them. The sample consists of 150,000 or so clones, around 10% of them appearing once. Material for sequencing was central memory CD4+ T cells from blood. These receptor sequences come from a man aged 18 to 29 in good health.

CDR3 coding DNA: TGTGCCAGCAGCGAACCTTCTACAGGGAACTATGGCTACACCTTC. Its protein product is CASSEPSTGNYGYTF. The chain couples TRBV9 to TRBJ1-2, with TRBD1 as a possible D gene (6 bases). Trimming took 3 bases from V and 2 from J, leaving 14 bases between them. The CDR3 spans 15 residues. The germline CDR1 and CDR2 sequences are SGDLS and YYNGEE.

This chain links TRBV6-1 with TRBJ1-5, with TRBD1 matching over 7 bases. CDR1 MNHNS and CDR2 SASEGT come from the germline V gene. Germline trimming cut 7 bases from V and 1 base from J; bases unmatched to any gene: 4. There are 14 residues in the CDR3. The CDR3 region is CASNPGQSNQPQHF. The DNA for the CDR3 is TGTGCCAGCAACCCGGGACAGAGCAATCAGCCCCAGCATTTT.

The rearrangement links TRBV7-2 to TRBJ2-5; D not resolved. V was cut by 0 bases and J by 4 bases, with 12 bases left in between. The CDR3 consists of 15 residues. Germline-derived CDR1 and CDR2 are SGHTA and FQGNSA. For the CDR3, the DNA is TGTGCCAGCAGCTTAGCCAGGATAGTTGGAGAGACCCAGTACTTC. It translates to CASSLARIVGETQYF.

This chain's CDR3 is CASSFLGPTYEQYF. The DNA for the CDR3 is TGTGCCAGCAGCTTTCTTGGGCCTACCTACGAGCAGTACTTC. V and J are TRBV5-6 and TRBJ2-7; D not certain. The CDR3 is 14 amino acids. Germline assignment: CDR1 SGHDT and CDR2 YYEEEE. The V end lost 2 bases, the J end lost 2 bases, and 11 bases lay between the germline ends.

This clone was detected only a few times. This chain links TRBV18 with TRBJ2-7, with D possibly matching TRBD2 (5 bases). There are 13 residues in the CDR3. Trimming left V 3 bases short and J 6 bases short, with 12 bases between. CDR1 is KGHSH, CDR2 LQKENI, per germline. CDR3 DNA sequence: TGTGCCAGCTCACCGCTAGCACCGTCCGAGCAGTACTTC. This sequence encodes CASSPLAPSEQYF.

The chain joins TRBV4-3 to TRBJ2-3; no clear D. CDR3 length: 14 amino acids. Trimming cost V 4 bases and J 0 bases, with 8 bases left between them. Germline V gives CDR1 LGHNA, CDR2 YSLEER. The CDR3 sequence is CASSPARSTDTQYF. CDR3 DNA sequence: TGCGCCAGCAGCCCTGCGAGGAGCACAGATACGCAGTATTTT.

This clone was observed a single time. The genes are TRBV27 and TRBJ2-2; D tentatively fits TRBD1 or TRBD2 (5 bases each). CDR1 is MNHEY, CDR2 SMNVEV, per germline (reference sequence). This CDR3 has 16 amino acids. V lost 4 bases and J 6 bases, leaving 18 bases between the germline ends. The CDR3: CASSSAPLGEPGELFF. Written as DNA, the CDR3 is TGTGCCAGCAGTTCCGCTCCACTGGGGGAACCCGGGGAGCTGTTTTTT.